One sample yielded the 14 T cell receptor beta chains listed below, sequenced in a study of cytomegalovirus exposure and HLA in healthy donors. PCR used 60 Vbeta primers and 13 Jbeta primers. The data were produced by immunoSEQ multiplex PCR, yet TCRdb's version contains in-frame clones alone and is incomplete. This table holds around 120,000 clones, 70% to 85% found once. Sequencing was carried out using PBMCs. The receptors shown here come from a human donor in good health.

The gene calls are TRBV7-9 and TRBJ1-2; D unclear. Per the germline V gene, CDR1 is SEHNR and CDR2 is FQNEAQ (reference sequence). This CDR3 has 13 amino acids. The V end was cut by 4 bases, the J end by 0 bases, with 6 bases between. The CDR3 sequence: CASSSVSNYGYTF. CDR3 bases: TGTGCCAGCAGCTCAGTGTCTAACTATGGCTACACCTTC.

This clone occurred a few times. The same CDR3 can be traced to other DNA sequences in this sample. The CDR3 DNA sequence: TGTGCCAGCAGCTACCTAGCGGGAGGGGGGGGCTACAATGAGCAGTTCTTC. Translation: CASSYLAGGGGYNEQFF. This chain joins TRBV7-9 and TRBJ2-1; the match to TRBD2 covers 12 bases. The CDR3 is 17 residues long. J gave up 3 bases and V 4 bases, and 7 bases lay outside the gene matches. Germline V CDR1 and CDR2: SEHNR, FQNEAQ (reference sequence).

The chain has TRBV5-1 and TRBJ2-6, with 12 bases identical to TRBD1. Germline lookup yields CDR1 SGHRS and CDR2 YFSETQ. The CDR3 covers 17 residues. The junction had 5 bases not matched to a gene; V was cut back by 4 bases and J by 3 bases. The CDR3, as DNA: TGCGCCAGCAGCCCGGGACAGGGGGCGCGTGGGGCCAACGTCCTGACTTTC. Its translation: CASSPGQGARGANVLTF.

Only a few counts were recorded for this clone. The rearrangement uses TRBV7-8 and TRBJ2-2; D unresolved. The V and J ends lost 4 bases and 4 bases respectively, with 13 bases between them. The CDR3 length is 15 residues. Per germline, CDR1 SGHVS and CDR2 FQNEAQ. The CDR3 coding sequence is TGTGCCAGCAGCTCTCAGATCGTACCCACCGGGGAGCTGTTTTTT. This translates into CASSSQIVPTGELFF.

This chain uses TRBV14 with TRBJ1-3; D unresolved. This CDR3 is built from 14 residues. Germline CDR1 and CDR2: SGHDN and FVKESK. The germline V and J ends were trimmed by 5 bases and 4 bases, with 12 bases remaining between them. The CDR3 loop reads CASSKLGAGNTIYF. The CDR3 DNA follows: TGTGCCAGCAGCAAACTCGGAGCAGGAAACACCATATATTTT. Looking up the rest from reference TRBV14 and TRBJ1-3 gives the full variable domain: EAGVTQFPSHSVIEKGQTVTLRCDPISGHDNLYWYRRVMGKEIKFLLHFVKESKQDESGMPNNRFLAERTGGTYSTLKVQPAELEDSGVYFCASSKLGAGNTIYFGEGSWLTVV.

The chain links TRBV25-1 to TRBJ2-5, with D perhaps TRBD2 (6 bases). V shed 3 bases and J shed 5 bases, with 10 bases lying between them. Germline CDR1 reads MGHDK; CDR2 reads SYGVNS. The CDR3 is 13 amino acids. The CDR3 DNA reads TGTGCCAGCAGTGATGCGGGGTCGGAGACCCAGTACTTC. Its protein product is CASSDAGSETQYF.

In DNA, the CDR3 is TGCGCCAGCAGTGAGCTCCAGATCACAGATACGCAGTATTTT. Amino acids: CASSELQITDTQYF. J is TRBJ2-3 and V is TRBV10-2; D remains ambiguous. Looked up from germline, CDR1 is WSHSY and CDR2 is SAAADI. The CDR3 is 14 residues long. V was pared by 2 bases and J by 2 bases, with 8 bases between.

The gene calls are TRBV29-1 and TRBJ1-1, with D unresolved. Per the germline V gene, CDR1 is SQVTM and CDR2 is ANQGSEA. Trimming stripped 7 bases from V and 0 bases from J, with 9 bases between. The CDR3 extends over 12 amino acids. This chain's CDR3 is CSADLMNTEAFF. The CDR3 DNA reads TGCAGCGCCGATCTAATGAACACTGAAGCTTTCTTT.

V and J are TRBV5-1 and TRBJ1-3; perhaps TRBD1 as D (5 bases). Trimming removed 0 bases at V and 4 bases at J, with 14 bases between. The CDR3 spans 16 residues. Germline lookup yields CDR1 SGHRS and CDR2 YFSETQ. The CDR3 loop is CASSLDWGSVGNTIYF. CDR3 in DNA: TGCGCCAGCAGCTTGGACTGGGGCTCTGTAGGAAACACCATATATTTT.

This clone was seen once. The V call is TRBV19, the J call TRBJ1-6; 7 bases map to TRBD1. CDR3 size: 13 residues. The trim removed 8 bases at V and 10 bases at J, leaving 8 bases unmatched. Per the germline V gene, CDR1 is LNHDA and CDR2 is SQIVND (reference sequence). CDR3 in amino acids: CASQRQGGSPLHF. CDR3 DNA sequence: TGTGCCAGTCAGAGACAGGGTGGATCACCCCTCCACTTT.

The chain is built from TRBV30 and TRBJ2-1, with TRBD2 matching over 13 bases. CDR1 GTSNPN and CDR2 SVGIG come from the germline V gene (reference sequence). V trimming: 2 bases; J trimming: 9 bases; junction bases outside the gene matches: 10. CDR3 length: 16 amino acids. The CDR3 here is CAWSPGTSGIKGEQFF. CDR3 in DNA: TGTGCCTGGAGTCCCGGGACTAGCGGGATTAAGGGTGAGCAGTTCTTC. Based on the CDR3 plus reference TRBV30 and TRBJ2-1, the full variable domain is SQTIHQWPATLVQPVGSPLSLECTVEGTSNPNLYWYRQAAGRGLQLLFYSVGIGQISSEVPQNLSASRPQDRQFILSSKKLLLSDSGFYLCAWSPGTSGIKGEQFFGPGTRLTVL.

This clone was observed a handful of times. The chain couples TRBV2 to TRBJ2-3, with D perhaps TRBD1 (8 bases). CDR1 is SNHLY, CDR2 FYNNEI, per germline. Trimming stripped 8 bases from V and 10 bases from J, with 16 bases between. The CDR3 length is 12 residues. In DNA, the CDR3 is TGTGCCAGCGGACAGGGAGGGATGGCGCAGTATTTT. Its translation is CASGQGGMAQYF. The full variable domain, in which reference TRBV2 and TRBJ2-3 provide the parts outside the CDR3, is EPEVTQTPSHQVTQMGQEVILRCVPISNHLYFYWYRQILGQKVEFLVSFYNNEISEKSEIFDDQFSVERPDGSNFTLKIRSTKLEDSAMYFCASGQGGMAQYFGPGTRLTVL.

The rearrangement uses TRBV19 and TRBJ2-5; 8 bases agree with TRBD1. This CDR3 contains 13 residues. Per germline, CDR1 LNHDA and CDR2 SQIVND (reference sequence). J lost 5 bases, V lost 6 bases, and 5 bases had no gene match. The CDR3 DNA is TGTGCCAGTAGGTTGGCAGGGGGCGAGACCCAGTACTTC. Amino acids: CASRLAGGETQYF.

The V call is TRBV6-1, the J call TRBJ1-1, with 7 bases lining up with TRBD1. The V gene's germline CDR1 is MNHNS and CDR2 SASEGT. Trimming took 6 bases from V and 1 from J; bases not matched to a gene: 5. The CDR3 consists of 14 residues. CDR3 protein: CASRQGGPNTEAFF. The CDR3 DNA sequence: TGTGCCAGCAGGCAGGGGGGTCCGAACACTGAAGCTTTCTTT.